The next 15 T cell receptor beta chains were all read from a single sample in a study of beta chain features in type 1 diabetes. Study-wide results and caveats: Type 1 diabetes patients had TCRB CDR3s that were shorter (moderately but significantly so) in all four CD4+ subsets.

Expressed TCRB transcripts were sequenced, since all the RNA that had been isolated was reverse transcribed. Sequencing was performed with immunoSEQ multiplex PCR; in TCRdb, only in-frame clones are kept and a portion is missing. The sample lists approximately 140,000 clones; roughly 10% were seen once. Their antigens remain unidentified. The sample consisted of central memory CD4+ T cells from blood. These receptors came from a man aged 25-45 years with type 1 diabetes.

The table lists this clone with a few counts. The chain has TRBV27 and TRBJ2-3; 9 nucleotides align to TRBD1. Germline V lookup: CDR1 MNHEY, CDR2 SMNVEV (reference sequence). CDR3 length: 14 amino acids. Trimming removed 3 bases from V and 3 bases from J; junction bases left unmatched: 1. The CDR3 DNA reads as TGTGCCAGCAGTTTGGGACAGGGTACAGATACGCAGTATTTT. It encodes CASSLGQGTDTQYF.

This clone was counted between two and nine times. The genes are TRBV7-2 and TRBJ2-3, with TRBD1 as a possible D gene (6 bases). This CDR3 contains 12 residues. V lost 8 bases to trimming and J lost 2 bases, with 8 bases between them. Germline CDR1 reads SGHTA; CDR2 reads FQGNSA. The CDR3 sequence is CASRGHTDTQYF. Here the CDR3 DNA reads TGTGCCAGCCGGGGACACACAGATACGCAGTATTTT.

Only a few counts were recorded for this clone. CDR3 sequence: CASSLFGTTNTGELFF. In DNA, the CDR3 is TGTGCCAGCAGCTTGTTTGGGACTACGAACACCGGGGAGCTGTTTTTT. The chain is built from TRBV5-6 and TRBJ2-2, with TRBD2 matching over 7 bases. V was clipped by 1 base and J by 0 bases; unmatched bases: 3. The CDR3 consists of 16 residues. Germline V gene data show CDR1 as SGHDT and CDR2 as YYEEEE.

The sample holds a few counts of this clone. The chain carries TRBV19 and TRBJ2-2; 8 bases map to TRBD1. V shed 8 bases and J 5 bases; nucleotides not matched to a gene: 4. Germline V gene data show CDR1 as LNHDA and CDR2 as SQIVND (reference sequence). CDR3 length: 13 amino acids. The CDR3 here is CASRQGWTGELFF. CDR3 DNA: TGTGCCAGTCGACAGGGGTGGACCGGGGAGCTGTTTTTT. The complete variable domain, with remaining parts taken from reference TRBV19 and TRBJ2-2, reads DGGITQSPKYLFRKEGQNVTLSCEQNLNHDAMYWYRQDPGQGLRLIYYSQIVNDFQKGDIAEGYSVSREKKESFPLTVTSAQKNPTAFYLCASRQGWTGELFFGEGSRLTVL.

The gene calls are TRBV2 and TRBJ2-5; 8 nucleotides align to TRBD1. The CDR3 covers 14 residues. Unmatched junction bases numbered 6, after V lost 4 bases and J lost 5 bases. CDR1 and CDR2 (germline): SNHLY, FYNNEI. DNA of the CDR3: TGTGCCAGCAGTGTACAGGGGGATGGGGAGACCCAGTACTTC. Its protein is CASSVQGDGETQYF.

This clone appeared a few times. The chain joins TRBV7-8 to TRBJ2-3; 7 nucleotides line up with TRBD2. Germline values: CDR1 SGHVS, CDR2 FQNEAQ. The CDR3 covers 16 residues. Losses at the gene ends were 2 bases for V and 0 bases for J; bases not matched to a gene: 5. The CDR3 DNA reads TGTGCCAGCAGCTTAAATAGCGGGCTAAGCACAGATACGCAGTATTTT. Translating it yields CASSLNSGLSTDTQYF.

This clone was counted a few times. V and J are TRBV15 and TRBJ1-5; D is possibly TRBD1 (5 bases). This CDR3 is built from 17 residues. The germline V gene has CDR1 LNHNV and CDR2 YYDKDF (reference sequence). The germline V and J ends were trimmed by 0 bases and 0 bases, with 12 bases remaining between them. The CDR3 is CATSRERTTYSNQPQHF. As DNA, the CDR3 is TGTGCCACCAGCAGAGAAAGGACAACTTATAGCAATCAGCCCCAGCATTTT. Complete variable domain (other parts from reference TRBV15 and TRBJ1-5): DAMVIQNPRYQVTQFGKPVTLSCSQTLNHNVMYWYQQKSSQAPKLLFHYYDKDFNNEADTPDNFQSRRPNTSFCFLDIRSPGLGDTAMYLCATSRERTTYSNQPQHFGDGTRLSIL.

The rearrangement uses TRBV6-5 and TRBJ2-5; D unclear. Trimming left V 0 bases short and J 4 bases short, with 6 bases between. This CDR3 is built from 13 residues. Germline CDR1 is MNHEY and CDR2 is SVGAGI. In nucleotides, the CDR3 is TGTGCCAGCAGTTACTCGTTCCGAGAGACCCAGTACTTC. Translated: CASSYSFRETQYF.

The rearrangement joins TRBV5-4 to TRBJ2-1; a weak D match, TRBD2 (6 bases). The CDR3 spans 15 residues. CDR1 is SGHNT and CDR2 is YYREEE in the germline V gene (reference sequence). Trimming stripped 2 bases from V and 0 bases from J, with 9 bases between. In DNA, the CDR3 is TGTGCCAGCAGCTTTTCCGGGAGCTCCTACAATGAGCAGTTCTTC. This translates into CASSFSGSSYNEQFF.

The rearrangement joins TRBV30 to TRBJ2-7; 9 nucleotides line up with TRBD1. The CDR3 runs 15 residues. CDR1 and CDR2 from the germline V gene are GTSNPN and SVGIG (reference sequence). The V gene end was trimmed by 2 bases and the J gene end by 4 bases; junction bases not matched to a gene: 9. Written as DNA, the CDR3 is TGTGCCTGGAGTAGGGGACAGGGCATAATTTACGAGCAGTACTTC. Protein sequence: CAWSRGQGIIYEQYF. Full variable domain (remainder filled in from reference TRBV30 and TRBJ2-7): SQTIHQWPATLVQPVGSPLSLECTVEGTSNPNLYWYRQAAGRGLQLLFYSVGIGQISSEVPQNLSASRPQDRQFILSSKKLLLSDSGFYLCAWSRGQGIIYEQYFGPGTRLTVT.

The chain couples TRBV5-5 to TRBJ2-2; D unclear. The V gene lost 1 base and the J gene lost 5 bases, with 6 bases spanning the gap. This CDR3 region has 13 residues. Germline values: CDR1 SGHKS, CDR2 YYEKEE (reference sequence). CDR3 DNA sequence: TGTGCCAGCAGCTTGAGTCAGACCGGGGAGCTGTTTTTT. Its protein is CASSLSQTGELFF. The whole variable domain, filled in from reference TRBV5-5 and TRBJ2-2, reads DAGVTQSPTHLIKTRGQQVTLRCSPISGHKSVSWYQQVLGQGPQFIFQYYEKEERGRGNFPDRFSARQFPNYSSELNVNALLLGDSALYLCASSLSQTGELFFGEGSRLTVL.

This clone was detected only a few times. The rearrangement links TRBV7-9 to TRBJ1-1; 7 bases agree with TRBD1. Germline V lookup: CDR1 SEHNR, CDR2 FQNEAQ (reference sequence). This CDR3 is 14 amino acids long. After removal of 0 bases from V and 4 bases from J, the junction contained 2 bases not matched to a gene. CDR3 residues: CASSLAGQPTEAFF. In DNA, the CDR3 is TGTGCCAGCAGCTTAGCGGGACAGCCCACTGAAGCTTTCTTT.

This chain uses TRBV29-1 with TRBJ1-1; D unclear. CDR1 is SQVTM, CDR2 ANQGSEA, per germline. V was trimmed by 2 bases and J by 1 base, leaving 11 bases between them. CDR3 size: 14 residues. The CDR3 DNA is TGCAGCGTTGAAATGGTTCAGGCGAACACTGAAGCTTTCTTT. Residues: CSVEMVQANTEAFF.

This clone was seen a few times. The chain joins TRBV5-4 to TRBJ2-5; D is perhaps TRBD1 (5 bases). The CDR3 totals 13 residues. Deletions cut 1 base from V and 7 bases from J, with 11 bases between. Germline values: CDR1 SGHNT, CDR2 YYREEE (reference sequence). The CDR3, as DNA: TGTGCCAGCAGCTTGACGGGTCAGGGGACCCAGTACTTC. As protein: CASSLTGQGTQYF.

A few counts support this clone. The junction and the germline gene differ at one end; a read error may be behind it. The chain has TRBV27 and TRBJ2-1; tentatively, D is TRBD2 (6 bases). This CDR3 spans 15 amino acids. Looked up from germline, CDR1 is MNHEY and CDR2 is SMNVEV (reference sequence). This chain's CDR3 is CASSLGGGAGRWLVF. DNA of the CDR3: TGTGCCAGCAGTTTAGGGGGTGGGGCGGGGAGGTGGTTGGTCTTC.